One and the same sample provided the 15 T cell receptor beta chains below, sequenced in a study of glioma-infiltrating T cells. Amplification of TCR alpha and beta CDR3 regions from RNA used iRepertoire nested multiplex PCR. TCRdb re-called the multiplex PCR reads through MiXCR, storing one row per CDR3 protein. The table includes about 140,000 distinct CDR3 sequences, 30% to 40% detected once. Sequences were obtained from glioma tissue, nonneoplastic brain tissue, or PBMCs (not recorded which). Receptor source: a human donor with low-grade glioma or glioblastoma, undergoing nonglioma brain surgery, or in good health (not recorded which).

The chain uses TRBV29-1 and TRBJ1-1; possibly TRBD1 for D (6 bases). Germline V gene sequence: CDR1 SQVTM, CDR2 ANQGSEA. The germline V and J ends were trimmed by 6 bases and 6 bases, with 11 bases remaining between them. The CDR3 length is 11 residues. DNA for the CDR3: TGCAGCGTGGCGACAGGCCCTGAAGCTTTCTTT. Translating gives CSVATGPEAFF. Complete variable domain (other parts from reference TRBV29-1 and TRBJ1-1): SAVISQKPSRDICQRGTSLTIQCQVDSQVTMMFWYRQQPGQSLTLIATANQGSEATYESGFVIDKFPISRPNLTFSTLTVSNMSPEDSSIYLCSVATGPEAFFGQGTRLTVV.

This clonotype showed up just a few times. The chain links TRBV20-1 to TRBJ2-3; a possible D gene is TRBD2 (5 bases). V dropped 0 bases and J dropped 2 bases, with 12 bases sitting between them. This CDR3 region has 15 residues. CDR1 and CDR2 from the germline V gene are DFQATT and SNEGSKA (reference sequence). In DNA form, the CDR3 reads TGCAGTGCTAGAGATACGGGGAGTTACACAGATACGCAGTATTTT. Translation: CSARDTGSYTDTQYF.

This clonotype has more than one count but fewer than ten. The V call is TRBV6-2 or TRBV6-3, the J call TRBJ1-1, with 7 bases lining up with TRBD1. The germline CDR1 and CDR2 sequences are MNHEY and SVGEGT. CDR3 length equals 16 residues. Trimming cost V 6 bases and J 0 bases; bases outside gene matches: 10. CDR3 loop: CASSRIQGELNTEAFF. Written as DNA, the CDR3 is TGTGCCAGCAGCCGTATCCAGGGGGAATTGAACACTGAAGCTTTCTTT.

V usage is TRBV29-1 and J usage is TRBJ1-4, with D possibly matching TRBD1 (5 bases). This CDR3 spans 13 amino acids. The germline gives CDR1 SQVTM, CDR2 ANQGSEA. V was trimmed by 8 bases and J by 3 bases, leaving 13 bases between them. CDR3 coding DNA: TGCAGCATGATTGGGACCGCTAATGAAAAACTGTTTTTT. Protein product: CSMIGTANEKLFF.

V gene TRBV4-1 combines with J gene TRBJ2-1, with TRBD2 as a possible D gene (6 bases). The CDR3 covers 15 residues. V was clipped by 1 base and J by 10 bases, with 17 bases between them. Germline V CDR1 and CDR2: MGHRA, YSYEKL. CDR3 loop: CASSQAPGESREQFF. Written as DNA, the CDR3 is TGCGCCAGCAGCCAAGCTCCGGGGGAGAGTCGCGAGCAGTTCTTC.

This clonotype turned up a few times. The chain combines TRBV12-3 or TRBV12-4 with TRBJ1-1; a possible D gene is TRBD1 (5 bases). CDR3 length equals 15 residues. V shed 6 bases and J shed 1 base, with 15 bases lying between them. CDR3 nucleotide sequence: TGTGCCAGCAGACGTCCCAGGGTAGAGAACACTGAAGCTTTCTTT. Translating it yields CASRRPRVENTEAFF.

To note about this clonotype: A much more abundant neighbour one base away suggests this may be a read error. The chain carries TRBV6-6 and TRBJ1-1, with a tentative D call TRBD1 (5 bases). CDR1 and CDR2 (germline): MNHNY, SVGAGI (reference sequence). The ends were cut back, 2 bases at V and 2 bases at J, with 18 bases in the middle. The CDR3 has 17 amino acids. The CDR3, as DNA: TGTGCCAGCAGTTACCCTAGACAGAATTCTATAAACACTGAAGCTTTCTTT. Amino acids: CASSYPRQNSINTEAFF.

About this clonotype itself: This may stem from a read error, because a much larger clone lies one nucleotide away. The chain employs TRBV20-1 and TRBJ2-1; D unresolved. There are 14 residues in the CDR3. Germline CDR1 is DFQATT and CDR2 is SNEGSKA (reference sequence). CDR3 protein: CSARGSPSCNEQFF. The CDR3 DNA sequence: TGCAGTGCTAGAGGCTCTCCCTCCTGCAATGAGCAGTTCTTC.

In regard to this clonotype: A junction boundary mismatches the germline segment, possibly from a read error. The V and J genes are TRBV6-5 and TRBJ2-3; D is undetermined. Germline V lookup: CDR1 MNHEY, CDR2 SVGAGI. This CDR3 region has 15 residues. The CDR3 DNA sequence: TGTACCAGCAGTTACTTGGGGAAGGGCACAGATACGCAGTATTTT. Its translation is CTSSYLGKGTDTQYF.

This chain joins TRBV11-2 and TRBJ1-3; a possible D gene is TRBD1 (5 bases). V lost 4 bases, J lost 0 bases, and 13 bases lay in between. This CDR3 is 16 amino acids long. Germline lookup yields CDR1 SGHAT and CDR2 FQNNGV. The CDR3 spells CASSYSDITSGNTIYF. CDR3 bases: TGTGCCAGCAGCTACTCGGACATAACCTCTGGAAACACCATATATTTT.

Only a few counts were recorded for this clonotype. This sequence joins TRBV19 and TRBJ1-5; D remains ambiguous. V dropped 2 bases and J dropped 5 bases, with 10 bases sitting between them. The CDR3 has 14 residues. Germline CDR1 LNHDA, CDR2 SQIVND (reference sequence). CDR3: CASSISYQYQPQHF. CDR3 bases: TGTGCCAGTAGTATAAGTTACCAGTATCAGCCCCAGCATTTT.

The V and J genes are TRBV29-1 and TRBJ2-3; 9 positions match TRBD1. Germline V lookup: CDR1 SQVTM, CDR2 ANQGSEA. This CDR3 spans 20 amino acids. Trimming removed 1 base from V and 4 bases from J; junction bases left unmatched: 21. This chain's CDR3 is CSVEALTGGASRQAPDTQYF. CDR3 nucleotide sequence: TGCAGCGTTGAAGCCCTCACAGGGGGCGCAAGTAGGCAGGCACCAGATACGCAGTATTTT.

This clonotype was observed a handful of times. In DNA form, the CDR3 reads TGCAGTGCTAGAGATTTGACAGGGGGCACTGAAGCTTTCTTT. As protein: CSARDLTGGTEAFF. The rearrangement joins TRBV20-1 to TRBJ1-1; TRBD1 matches at 9 bases. Losses at the gene ends were 0 bases for V and 4 bases for J; bases not matched to a gene: 3. The CDR3 is 14 residues long. Germline V gene lookup returns CDR1 DFQATT and CDR2 SNEGSKA (reference sequence).

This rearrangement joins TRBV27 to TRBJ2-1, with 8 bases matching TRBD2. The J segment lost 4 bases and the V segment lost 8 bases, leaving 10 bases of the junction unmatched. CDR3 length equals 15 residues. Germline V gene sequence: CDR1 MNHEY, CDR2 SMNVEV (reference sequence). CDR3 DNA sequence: TGTGCCAGCCGCGACGCAGCGGGGGCGTACAATGAGCAGTTCTTC. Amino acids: CASRDAAGAYNEQFF.

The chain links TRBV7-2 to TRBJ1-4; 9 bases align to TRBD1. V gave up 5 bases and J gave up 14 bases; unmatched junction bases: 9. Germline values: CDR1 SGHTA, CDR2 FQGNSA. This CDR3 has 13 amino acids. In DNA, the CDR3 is TGTGCCAGCAGCCCCGGACAGGGGCTAACGCTGTTTTTT. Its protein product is CASSPGQGLTLFF.